This T cell receptor (beta chain) stems from a study of blood T cell repertoires in COVID-19 (TCRdb year 2020). As for the study more broadly: The collaborator samples originated in the United States, Italy and Spain and spanned the acute and convalescent phases of COVID-19. The material from the prospective study consisted of cDNA or gDNA derived from T cells, B-cell-depleted T cells, or PBMCs. The dataset comprised deeply sampled blood TCRbeta repertoires from subjects exposed to, actively infected with, or recovered from COVID-19. The repertoires were released in a freely available public database meant as a resource for research on the immune response to SARS-CoV-2. The samples were drawn from two sources: the first 160 participants of the ongoing ImmuneRACE study, and over 950 subjects contributed by 6 global collaborators. Sample metadata almost always included a de-identified subject ID, COVID-19 status, age in years and sex. Where available, HLA class I and class II types were obtained from metadata supplied by the sample provider rather than from assay-based typing.

The study at large found these results: Clinical and demographic metadata were provided uncurated, with the amount varying by source and participant.

In the prospective study, participants were roughly 18 to 95 years old, resided in about two dozen geographic areas of the United States, and were enrolled through a virtual design. To assign participants to cohorts, the prospective study relied on clinical history that participants themselves reported in a screening survey and a study questionnaire. For ImmuneRACE Cohort 3, a participant was defined as recovered based on two consecutive negative NP/OP PCR tests, clearance by a healthcare professional, or resolution of symptoms. In the prospective study, whole blood, serum and a nasopharyngeal or oropharyngeal swab were collected from each participant by mobile phlebotomists. Prospective study participants could optionally give additional blood draws and questionnaires over a roughly two-month period. Blood samples from the prospective study were shipped frozen or at room temperature prior to DNA extraction.

The CDR3, from cysteine to phenylalanine, totals 13 residues. Kept here is only the CDR3 DNA, which spans 39 bases and is read in frame from base 1. The junction shows trimming of 4 bases on V and 7 bases on J, and the gene matches do not reach 6 bases of it. The germline V gene gives CDR1 as SGHRS and CDR2 as YFSETQ. The immunoSEQ Assay, a bias-controlled multiplex PCR, was used to amplify TCRbeta CDR3 regions from genomic DNA. The authors' analysis ran thus. The number of nucleated cells in each sample was estimated from the amplification of reference gene primers within the assay. To quantify the absolute abundance of each unique TCRbeta CDR3 rearrangement, sequence reads were collapsed and filtered. Productive Simpson clonality was computed per sample as the square root of Simpson's diversity index over productive rearrangements. TCRdb re-hosts the immuneACCESS table, in-frame sequences only. Its copies lack some clones; in the studies checked, an unresolved V gene accounts for under half of them, and the cause for the rest is not known. V and J calls and clone size are copied from that table; D and trimming were computed from the DNA. Here the sample has a few hundred thousand clones; approximately 87% occur a single time. 1.5% to 2% of the sample rests with the top ten.

As for this clone: Its antigen has not been determined. No much larger clone is present one base from it, and per-base qualities are unavailable.

The source material was PBMCs or T cells enriched from blood (not recorded which). This TCR derives from a middle-aged woman who had recovered from COVID-19. This chain joins TRBV5-1 to TRBJ1-2, and 8 junction bases match TRBD1. The DNA sequence reads TGCGCCAGCAGCGCCGCTACAGGGGGTGGCTACACCTTC. It encodes CASSAATGGGYTF.